This is a list of T cell receptor beta chains from one sample in a study of shared clonotypes between healthy human individuals. Using immunoSEQ multiplex PCR, the repertoire was profiled, and TCRdb retains in-frame clones only, with some absent. This sample has about 820,000 clones, with 90% to 95% found just once. Material for sequencing was naive CD8+ T cells sorted from blood. Receptors were obtained from a man younger than 45 in good health. CDR3s include the opening cysteine and the closing phenylalanine or tryptophan. A D gene is named only where the DNA matches it firmly. Rows give clone size only sometimes, using once, few, many, or a class for an expanded clone.

j_gene	abundance	d_gene	v_gene	CDR3aa	CDR3nt
TRBJ2-1	-	-	TRBV12-5	CASVPDTNNEQFF	TGTGCTAGTGTTCCGGACACAAACAATGAGCAGTTCTTC
TRBJ1-2	-	-	TRBV13	CASSLGGTGFLGYTF	TGTGCCAGCAGCTTAGGGGGAACAGGGTTCCTCGGCTACACCTTC
TRBJ1-4	-	-	TRBV5-5	CASSFASGTEIF	-
TRBJ2-7	-	-	TRBV7-8	CASSDVGAYEQYF	TGTGCCAGCAGCGACGTTGGGGCCTACGAGCAGTACTTC
TRBJ1-2	-	-	TRBV27	CASSSRAGFYGYTF	TGTGCCAGCAGTTCCCGGGCAGGCTTCTATGGCTACACCTTC
TRBJ2-7	-	TRBD1	TRBV7-9	CASSTRDRGPNEQYF	TGTGCCAGCAGCACCCGGGACAGGGGGCCCAACGAGCAGTACTTC
TRBJ2-7	-	TRBD1	TRBV4-3	CASSGRGQGVGWEQYF	TGCGCCAGCAGCGGTAGGGGACAGGGTGTTGGGTGGGAGCAGTACTTC
TRBJ2-7	few	TRBD1	TRBV7-9	CASSLVVGGQRDYEQYF	TGTGCCAGCAGCTTAGTAGTAGGGGGACAGAGAGACTACGAGCAGTACTTC
TRBJ2-7	-	-	TRBV27	CASSLSMGTVFYEQYF	TGTGCCAGCAGTTTATCGATGGGGACGGTATTTTACGAGCAGTACTTC
TRBJ2-7	-	TRBD2	TRBV7-2	CASSLALRQGTSGRNYEQYF	TGTGCCAGCAGCTTAGCGCTGAGACAGGGTACTAGCGGGAGAAACTACGAGCAGTACTTC
TRBJ2-1	-	-	TRBV29-1	CSVEPAPSGGFSYNEQFF	TGCAGCGTTGAACCAGCCCCCAGCGGAGGCTTCTCCTACAATGAGCAGTTCTTC
TRBJ2-7	-	-	TRBV7-9	CASTADSTYEQYF	TGTGCCAGCACCGCGGACAGCACCTACGAGCAGTACTTC
TRBJ2-7	-	TRBD2	TRBV10-2	CASGGLDSSYEQYF	TGCGCCAGCGGCGGACTAGACAGCTCCTACGAGCAGTACTTC
TRBJ2-5	-	-	TRBV30	CAWSRLASETQYF	TGTGCCTGGAGTAGGCTAGCTTCAGAGACCCAGTACTTC
TRBJ2-7	-	TRBD2	TRBV9	CASSISGSSYEQYF	TGTGCCAGCAGCATAAGCGGGAGTTCCTACGAGCAGTACTTC
TRBJ2-1	-	TRBD2	TRBV7-9	CASRLTVAGVYNEQFF	TGTGCCAGCAGACTAACTGTAGCGGGAGTCTACAATGAGCAGTTCTTC
TRBJ2-7	-	TRBD1	TRBV7-9	CASSSGSGGSYEQYF	TGTGCCAGCAGCTCTGGTTCAGGGGGTTCCTACGAGCAGTACTTC
TRBJ2-7	-	TRBD1	TRBV5-1	CASSYDRVNSYEQYF	TGCGCCAGCAGCTATGACAGGGTGAACTCCTACGAGCAGTACTTC
TRBJ2-7	-	TRBD1	TRBV15	CATSNKGTAYEQYF	TGTGCCACCAGCAACAAGGGGACAGCCTACGAGCAGTACTTC
TRBJ2-2	once	-	TRBV28	CASREAANTGELFF	TGTGCCAGCAGAGAGGCCGCGAACACCGGGGAGCTGTTTTTT
TRBJ2-7	once	-	TRBV7-9	CASSPPMGERYEQYF	TGTGCCAGCAGCCCCCCTATGGGGGAGAGATACGAGCAGTACTTC
TRBJ1-3	-	-	TRBV7-9	CASSFTVSTSGNTIYF	TGTGCCAGCAGCTTTACCGTCAGTACCTCTGGAAACACCATATATTTT
TRBJ2-7	-	TRBD1	TRBV28	CASSWNPSGTGGPYEQYF	TGTGCCAGCAGTTGGAACCCCAGCGGGACAGGGGGCCCCTACGAGCAGTACTTC
TRBJ2-5	-	-	TRBV6-6	CASCWAAEQETQYF	TGTGCCAGCTGTTGGGCAGCTGAACAAGAGACCCAGTACTTC
TRBJ2-7	-	TRBD1	TRBV4-1	CASSQGEGTGYEQYF	TGCGCCAGCAGCCAAGGCGAGGGGACAGGATACGAGCAGTACTTC
TRBJ2-2	-	-	TRBV4-1	CASSQVPSQGNTGELFF	TGCGCCAGCAGCCAAGTTCCTTCACAGGGAAACACCGGGGAGCTGTTTTTT
TRBJ2-3	-	-	TRBV14	CASSQEVGATGDTQYF	TGTGCCAGCAGCCAAGAGGTAGGAGCCACGGGAGATACGCAGTATTTT
TRBJ2-1	-	-	TRBV7-2	CASSLLRTSDNEQFF	TGTGCCAGCAGCTTACTGCGGACCAGTGACAATGAGCAGTTCTTC
TRBJ2-2	-	-	TRBV10-3	CAISEEDPSGGELFF	TGTGCCATCAGTGAGGAGGACCCTTCAGGCGGGGAGCTGTTTTTT
TRBJ1-1	-	-	TRBV11-2	CASSSYPGGAGEEHTEAFF	TGTGCCAGCAGCTCCTACCCCGGGGGCGCGGGGGAAGAGCACACTGAAGCTTTCTTT
TRBJ2-1	-	-	TRBV25-1	CASSEYLSSYNEQFF	TGTGCCAGCAGTGAATACCTAAGCTCCTACAATGAGCAGTTCTTC
TRBJ2-7	-	TRBD2	TRBV7-8	CASSSRVAGGYEQYF	TGTGCCAGCAGCTCCCGGGTAGCGGGAGGTTACGAGCAGTACTTC
TRBJ2-7	-	-	TRBV29-1	CSVGGRYYEQYF	TGCAGCGTTGGGGGACGGTACTACGAGCAGTACTTC
TRBJ2-7	-	-	TRBV11-2	CASSPRDGPSYEQYF	TGTGCCAGCAGCCCCAGGGACGGCCCCTCCTACGAGCAGTACTTC
TRBJ2-1	once	-	TRBV6-6	CASSPLSLDEQFF	TGTGCCAGCAGTCCCCTTAGCCTGGATGAGCAGTTCTTC
TRBJ2-1	-	TRBD2	TRBV27	CASSLRGLAGGYNEQFF	TGTGCCAGCAGCCTACGAGGTCTAGCGGGAGGCTACAATGAGCAGTTCTTC
TRBJ2-7	few	-	TRBV11-2	CASSLVGTSSEQYF	TGTGCCAGCAGCTTAGTAGGGACCTCAAGCGAGCAGTACTTC
TRBJ2-7	-	TRBD1	TRBV28	CASSFGTGGASYEQYF	TGTGCCAGCAGTTTTGGTACAGGGGGAGCCTCCTACGAGCAGTACTTC
TRBJ2-1	-	TRBD1	TRBV7-8	CASSLAPPGQGAWNEQFF	TGTGCCAGCAGCTTAGCGCCACCGGGACAGGGTGCATGGAATGAGCAGTTCTTC
TRBJ2-1	once	-	TRBV11-2	CASSLLYKSTSLRGGEQFF	TGTGCCAGCAGCTTACTATACAAGTCGACAAGCCTGAGGGGGGGTGAGCAGTTCTTC
TRBJ1-3	-	-	TRBV13	CASSLGQVSGNTIYF	TGTGCCAGCAGCTTAGGACAGGTCTCTGGAAACACCATATATTTT
TRBJ1-1	-	-	TRBV5-5	CASSLTGTRTEAFF	TGTGCCAGCAGCTTGACAGGGACTCGGACTGAAGCTTTCTTT
TRBJ2-1	-	TRBD2	TRBV6-5	CASSYRTSNIYEQFF	TGTGCCAGCAGTTACCGGACTAGTAATATCTATGAGCAGTTCTTC
TRBJ2-1	-	-	TRBV7-3	CASSDPRVGTYNEQFF	TGTGCCAGCAGCGACCCTCGGGTGGGTACGTACAATGAGCAGTTCTTC
TRBJ2-7	-	-	TRBV7-8	CASSLTSTGVREQYF	TGTGCCAGCAGCTTAACGTCTACGGGAGTTAGGGAGCAGTACTTC
TRBJ2-1	-	-	TRBV4-3	CASSQDGATGWGNEQFF	TGCGCCAGCAGCCAAGATGGGGCCACAGGCTGGGGCAATGAGCAGTTCTTC
TRBJ1-5	-	-	TRBV30	CAWSGEGGQPQHF	TGTGCCTGGAGTGGGGAGGGGGGTCAGCCCCAGCATTTT
TRBJ1-1	-	-	TRBV7-6	CASSAPDRSVEAFF	TGTGCCAGCAGCGCCCCTGACAGAAGCGTTGAAGCTTTCTTT
TRBJ2-7	-	-	TRBV11-2	CASSLPESDEQYF	TGTGCCAGCAGCTTACCAGAGTCGGACGAGCAGTACTTC
TRBJ2-3	-	-	TRBV7-9	CASSLVTAGASTDTQYF	TGTGCCAGCAGCTTAGTTACAGCCGGTGCGAGCACAGATACGCAGTATTTT
TRBJ2-7	-	TRBD1	TRBV5-1	CASTDRGSYEQYF	TGCGCCAGCACCGACAGGGGGTCCTACGAGCAGTACTTC
TRBJ2-1	once	-	TRBV27	CASSLRDTYNEQFF	TGTGCCAGCAGTCTGCGGGATACGTACAATGAGCAGTTCTTC
TRBJ2-1	-	TRBD2	TRBV7-9	CASDTPETSVYNEQFF	TGTGCCAGCGACACCCCGGAGACTAGCGTCTACAATGAGCAGTTCTTC
TRBJ2-5	-	-	TRBV5-6	CASSQGGGTFAPQETQYF	TGTGCCAGCAGCCAAGGGGGCGGGACTTTCGCCCCCCAAGAGACCCAGTACTTC